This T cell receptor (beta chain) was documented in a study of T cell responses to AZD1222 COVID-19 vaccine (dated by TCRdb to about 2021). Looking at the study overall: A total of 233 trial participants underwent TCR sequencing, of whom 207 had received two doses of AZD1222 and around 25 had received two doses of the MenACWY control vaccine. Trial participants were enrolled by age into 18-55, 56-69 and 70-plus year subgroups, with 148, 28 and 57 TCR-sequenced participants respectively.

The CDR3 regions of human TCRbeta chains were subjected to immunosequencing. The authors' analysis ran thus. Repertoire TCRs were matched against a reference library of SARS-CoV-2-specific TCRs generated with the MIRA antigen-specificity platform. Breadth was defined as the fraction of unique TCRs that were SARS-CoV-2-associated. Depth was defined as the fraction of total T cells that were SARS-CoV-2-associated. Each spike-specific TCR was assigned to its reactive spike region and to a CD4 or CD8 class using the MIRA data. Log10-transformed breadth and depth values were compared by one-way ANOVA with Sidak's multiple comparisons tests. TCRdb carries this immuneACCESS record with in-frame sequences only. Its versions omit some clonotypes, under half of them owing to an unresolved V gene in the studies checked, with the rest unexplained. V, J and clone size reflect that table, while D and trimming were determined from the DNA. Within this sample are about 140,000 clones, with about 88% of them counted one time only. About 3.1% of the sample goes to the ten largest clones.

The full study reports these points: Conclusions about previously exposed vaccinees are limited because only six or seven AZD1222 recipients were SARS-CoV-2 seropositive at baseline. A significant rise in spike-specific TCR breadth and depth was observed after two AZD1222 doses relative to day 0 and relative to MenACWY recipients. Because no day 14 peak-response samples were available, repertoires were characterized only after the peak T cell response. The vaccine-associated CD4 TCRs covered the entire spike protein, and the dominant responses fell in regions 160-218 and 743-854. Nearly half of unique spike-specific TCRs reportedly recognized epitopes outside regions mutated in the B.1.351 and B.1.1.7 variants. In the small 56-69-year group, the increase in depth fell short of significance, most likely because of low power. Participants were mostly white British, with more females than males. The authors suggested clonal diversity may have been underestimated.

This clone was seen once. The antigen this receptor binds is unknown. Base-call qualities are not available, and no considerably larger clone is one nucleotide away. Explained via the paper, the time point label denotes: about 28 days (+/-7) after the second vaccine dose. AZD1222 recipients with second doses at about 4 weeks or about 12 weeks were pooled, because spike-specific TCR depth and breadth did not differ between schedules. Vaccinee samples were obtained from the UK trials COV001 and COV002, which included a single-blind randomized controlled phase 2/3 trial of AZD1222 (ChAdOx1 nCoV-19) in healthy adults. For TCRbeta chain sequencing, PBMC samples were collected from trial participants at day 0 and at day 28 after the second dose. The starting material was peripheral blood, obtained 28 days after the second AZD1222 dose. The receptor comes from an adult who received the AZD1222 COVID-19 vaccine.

The DNA is TGTGCCACCAGTGATTTTACCAGGGATACGCAGTATTTT. The translation is CATSDFTRDTQYF. In this chain, TRBV24-1 is recombined with TRBJ2-3; a confident D gene designation cannot be given. Via the germline V gene, CDR1 is KGHDR and CDR2 SFDVKD. V was cut back by 1 base and J by 6 bases, leaving a gap of 7 bases between them. From cysteine to phenylalanine, the CDR3 is 13 amino acids long. The CDR3 DNA has 39 bases and is translated from base 1.